Below, 7 T cell receptor beta chains from the same sample are listed, as sequenced in a study of technical replicates of blood from a handful of donors. Method: immunoSEQ multiplex PCR; TCRdb's copy keeps in-frame clones and lacks some. Of around 80,000 clones in the sample, about 98% are singletons; the top ten hold approximately 0.14%. Material: T cells isolated from PBMCs. The receptors stem from a human donor in good health.

This clone was seen a single time. The rearrangement uses TRBV27 and TRBJ2-2; 11 bases map to TRBD1. Germline values: CDR1 MNHEY, CDR2 SMNVEV (reference sequence). V trimming: 7 bases; J trimming: 8 bases; junction bases outside the gene matches: 6. The CDR3 has 14 amino acids. As DNA, the CDR3 is TGTGCCAGCAAAAGGGACAGGGGGGTAGGGGAGCTGTTTTTT. Encoded protein: CASKRDRGVGELFF.

A single count supports this clone. The chain has TRBV7-9 and TRBJ2-2; TRBD2 agrees at 8 bases. There are 16 residues in the CDR3. Germline loops: CDR1 SEHNR, CDR2 FQNEAQ (reference sequence). Trimming at V came to 4 bases and at J to 6 bases, leaving 10 bases not matched to a gene. The CDR3 here is CASSSVPLAGAGELFF. CDR3 DNA sequence: TGTGCCAGCAGCTCCGTCCCCCTAGCGGGTGCCGGGGAGCTGTTTTTT. The full variable domain, completed using reference TRBV7-9 and TRBJ2-2, is DTGVSQNPRHKITKRGQNVTFRCDPISEHNRLYWYRQTLGQGPEFLTYFQNEAQLEKSRLLSDRFSAERPKGSFSTLEIQRTEQGDSAMYLCASSSVPLAGAGELFFGEGSRLTVL.

This sequence joins TRBV30 and TRBJ2-7; TRBD1 aligns across 10 bases. V dropped 0 bases and J dropped 5; count of bases not matched to a gene: 7. The CDR3 runs to 15 residues. The germline gives CDR1 GTSNPN, CDR2 SVGIG (reference sequence). DNA of the CDR3: TGTGCCTGGAGTGTACCCGGGACAGGGGTCCACGAGCAGTACTTC. Its translation: CAWSVPGTGVHEQYF.

The chain combines TRBV27 with TRBJ1-5; the D gene is possibly TRBD1 (5 bases). This CDR3 region has 13 residues. Trimming removed 9 bases from V and 5 bases from J, with 14 bases in between. From germline, CDR1 is MNHEY and CDR2 SMNVEV (reference sequence). The CDR3, as DNA: TGTGCCAGTACGACAGTAGAGGATCAGCCCCAGCATTTT. The encoded protein is CASTTVEDQPQHF.

The chain has TRBV19 and TRBJ2-5; the match to TRBD2 covers 8 bases. The V gene's germline CDR1 is LNHDA and CDR2 SQIVND (reference sequence). With 5 bases clipped from V and 4 bases from J, the junction kept 6 bases outside the gene matches. The CDR3 totals 14 residues. This chain's CDR3 is CASSRGGVPETQYF. The CDR3 DNA reads as TGTGCCAGTAGTCGGGGGGGCGTACCAGAGACCCAGTACTTC.

V usage is TRBV5-1 and J usage is TRBJ2-1; 14 bases map to TRBD2. The CDR3 runs 18 residues. Germline V gene sequence: CDR1 SGHRS, CDR2 YFSETQ. V was pared by 0 bases and J by 9 bases, with 11 bases of the junction left unmatched. The CDR3 reads CASSLGLAGGMHIGEQFF. CDR3 nucleotides: TGCGCCAGCAGCTTGGGACTAGCGGGAGGGATGCATATCGGTGAGCAGTTCTTC.

The chain employs TRBV7-9 and TRBJ2-7; a weak D match, TRBD1 (5 bases). In germline, CDR1 is SEHNR, CDR2 FQNEAQ (reference sequence). This CDR3 has 14 residues. V was shortened by 2 bases and J by 3 bases, with 11 bases between the two germline ends. The CDR3 DNA is TGTGCCAGCAGCTTATCAGCAGGGTACTACGAGCAGTACTTC. As protein: CASSLSAGYYEQYF.